The entry below gives a single T cell receptor beta chain sequence along with its context. Other nucleotide sequences from this sample produce the same CDR3. The record originates from a study of blood T cell repertoires in COVID-19. The overall study: T cells, B-cell-depleted T cells, or PBMCs provided the cDNA or gDNA that served as material.

Per the study methods: From reference gene primer amplification, estimates of nucleated cell counts were derived. Clones were sequenced by immunoSEQ multiplex PCR, and TCRdb holds only the in-frame ones, with some missing. The V and J calls and the clone size are those of that table, but D and trimming were determined from the DNA. The table records tens of thousands of clones, 85% of them present only once. Germline V gene lookup returns CDR1 SGHNT and CDR2 YYREEE (reference sequence). Trimming removed 4 bases at V and 0 bases at J, with 3 bases between. The CDR3 covers 12 residues. The sequence was collected from a woman aged 55-70 years with active COVID-19. V gene TRBV5-4 combines with J gene TRBJ2-3; the D is unclear. The sequenced sample consisted of peripheral blood. The CDR3 region has the DNA TGTGCCAGCAGCCTGAGCACAGATACGCAGTATTTT. It codes for CASSLSTDTQYF.